The clone carrying this T cell receptor (beta chain) was counted a few times. Its matching antigen is unknown. This entry belongs to a study of cytomegalovirus exposure and HLA in healthy donors. General observations from the study: CMV serostatus was the only recorded immune exposure for donors. Cytomegalovirus-associated TCR beta chains were listed, numbering 150 to 200.

This CDR3 region has 16 residues. Germline loops: CDR1 LNHDA, CDR2 SQIVND (reference sequence). Trimming cost V 7 bases and J 4 bases; bases outside gene matches: 13. This PCR relied on a set of 60 Vbeta primers and 13 Jbeta primers. Assay used: immunoSEQ multiplex PCR; TCRdb lists only in-frame clones, some missing. In the table there are approximately 160,000 clones, 65% to 85% of which are singletons. The sequence was obtained from a woman between 45 and 60 years old in good health and CMV-seropositive. The chain has TRBV19 and TRBJ1-5, with TRBD1 matching over 7 bases. Sequencing used PBMCs. CDR3 loop: CASTSETGSKNQPQHF. CDR3 bases: TGTGCCAGTACCTCTGAGACAGGGAGTAAGAATCAGCCCCAGCATTTT.